These T cell receptor beta chains were read from a single sample in a study of shared clonotypes between healthy human individuals. Assay used: immunoSEQ multiplex PCR; TCRdb lists only in-frame clones, some missing. Among about 2.3 million clones listed, about 90% were seen once. The sample was naive CD4+ T cells from PBMCs. The source of these receptors is a man younger than 30 in good health. Some clones in this sample may be carry-over from other donors' samples. The CDR3 runs from the conserved cysteine through the conserved F or W. Each record gives: D gene, clone size, V gene, J gene, CDR3 DNA, CDR3 protein. A D gene is named only where the DNA matches it firmly. The size of a clone is reported for some rows only, either as once, few or many, or as a class for expanded clones.

D: TRBD2; size: NA; V: TRBV27; J: TRBJ2-3; DNA: TGTGCCAGCAGTCACCGTATCGGCCGGACTAGCGGGAGGGATACGCAGTATTTT; CDR3: CASSHRIGRTSGRDTQYF
D: TRBD1; size: few; V: TRBV6-5; J: TRBJ1-1; DNA: TGTGCCAGCAGGCGGGACAGGGAGAACACTGAAGCTTTCTTT; CDR3: CASRRDRENTEAFF
D: NA; size: once; V: TRBV7-9; J: TRBJ1-1; DNA: TGTGCCAGCAGCCTCGAAGAGGGCACTGAAGCTTTCTTT; CDR3: CASSLEEGTEAFF
D: TRBD2; size: NA; V: TRBV6-6; J: TRBJ2-1; DNA: TGTGCCAGCAGCCTCGGACTAGCGTGGAATGAGCAGTTCTTC; CDR3: CASSLGLAWNEQFF
D: TRBD1; size: NA; V: TRBV7-9; J: TRBJ1-4; DNA: TGTGCCAGCAGCATAGAGACAGGGGGAAATGAAAAACTGTTTTTT; CDR3: CASSIETGGNEKLFF
D: NA; size: NA; V: TRBV9; J: TRBJ2-5; DNA: TGTGCCAGCAGCGTAGCTGTGGGCTCAGGACAAGAGACCCAGTACTTC; CDR3: CASSVAVGSGQETQYF
D: TRBD2; size: NA; V: TRBV28; J: TRBJ2-7; DNA: TGTGCCAGCAGTTTAGTAGCGGGAGATCACGAGCAGTACTTC; CDR3: CASSLVAGDHEQYF
D: NA; size: NA; V: TRBV5-6; J: TRBJ2-7; DNA: TGTGCCAGCAGCTTGACAAGAACCACCTACGAGCAGTACTTC; CDR3: CASSLTRTTYEQYF
D: NA; size: NA; V: TRBV20-1; J: TRBJ2-5; DNA: TGCAGTGCTATACGGCAAGAGACCCAGTACTTC; CDR3: CSAIRQETQYF
D: NA; size: once; V: TRBV29-1; J: TRBJ2-7; DNA: TGCAGCGTTGCAGGCAGTCCAAGCTCCTACGAGCAGTACTTC; CDR3: CSVAGSPSSYEQYF
D: TRBD1; size: NA; V: TRBV5-1; J: TRBJ2-2; DNA: TGCGCCAGCAGCCTTGGACAGGGAGGAATCGGCACCGGGGAGCTGTTTTTT; CDR3: CASSLGQGGIGTGELFF
D: NA; size: NA; V: TRBV7-9; J: TRBJ2-2; DNA: TGTGCCAGCAGCTTATTACGGACATCTATCCGACCGAACACCGGGGAGCTGTTTTTT; CDR3: CASSLLRTSIRPNTGELFF